This T cell receptor (beta chain) was recovered during a study of blood T cells in healthy people across ages. As for the study in general: With template switching, about one barcoded beta molecule was captured per two T cells.

Of note for this clonotype: Antigen: not known.

Study-wide results and caveats: Donor CMV infection status was unknown, possibly confounding age-related changes in expanded clonotypes.

The second PCR ran roughly 6 to 11 cycles with a sample-barcoded 5' primer and J-beta primers. TCRdb analysed the 5' RACE reads with MiXCR anew, one entry per CDR3 protein. This sample has 650,000 to 900,000 distinct CDR3 sequences, with under 80% found just once. V was trimmed by 2 bases and J by 7 bases, leaving 5 bases between them. Germline CDR1 reads SQVTM; CDR2 reads ANQGSEA. CDR3 size: 10 residues. The chain uses TRBV29-1 and TRBJ1-2; D remains ambiguous. This sequence was found in a man aged 25 to 40 in good health. Sequenced: blood. CDR3 region: CSVELAGYTF. CDR3 in DNA: TGCAGCGTTGAACTTGCTGGCTACACCTTC.